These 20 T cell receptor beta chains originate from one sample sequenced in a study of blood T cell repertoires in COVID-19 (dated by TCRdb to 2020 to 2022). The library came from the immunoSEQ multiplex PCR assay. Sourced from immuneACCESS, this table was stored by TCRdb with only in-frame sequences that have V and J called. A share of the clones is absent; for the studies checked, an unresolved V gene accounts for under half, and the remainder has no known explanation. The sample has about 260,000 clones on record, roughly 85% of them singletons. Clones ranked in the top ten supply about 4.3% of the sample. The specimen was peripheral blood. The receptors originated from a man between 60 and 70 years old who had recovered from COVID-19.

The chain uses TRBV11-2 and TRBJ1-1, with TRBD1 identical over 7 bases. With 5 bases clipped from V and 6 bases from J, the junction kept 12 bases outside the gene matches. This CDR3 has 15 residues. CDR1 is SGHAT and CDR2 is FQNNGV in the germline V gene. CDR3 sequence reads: CASSPPGTVAAEAFF. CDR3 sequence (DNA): TGTGCCAGCAGCCCCCCCGGGACAGTTGCTGCTGAAGCTTTCTTT.

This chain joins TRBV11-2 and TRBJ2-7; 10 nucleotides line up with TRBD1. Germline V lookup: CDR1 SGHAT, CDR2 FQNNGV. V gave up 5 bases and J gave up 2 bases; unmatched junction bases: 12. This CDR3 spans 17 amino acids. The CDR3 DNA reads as TGTGCCAGCAGCCTCAGACCCGGGACAGGGGAAACCTACGAGCAGTACTTC. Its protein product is CASSLRPGTGETYEQYF.

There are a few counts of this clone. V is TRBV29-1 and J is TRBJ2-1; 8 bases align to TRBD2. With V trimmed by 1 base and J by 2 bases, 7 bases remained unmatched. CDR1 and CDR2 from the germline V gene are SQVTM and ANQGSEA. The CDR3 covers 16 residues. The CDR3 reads CSVEGLAGGAYNEQFF. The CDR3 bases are TGCAGCGTTGAAGGTCTAGCGGGTGGAGCCTACAATGAGCAGTTCTTC.

The CDR3 DNA sequence: TGTGCCTGGAGTGCGCAAAATCAGGGTTCCAACACCTTC. Amino acids: CAWSAQNQGSNTF. The chain joins TRBV30 to TRBJ1-2, with TRBD1 as a possible D gene (5 bases). CDR1 GTSNPN and CDR2 SVGIG come from the germline V gene (reference sequence). This CDR3 region has 13 residues. The V end lost 1 base, the J end lost 12 bases, and 18 bases lay between the germline ends.

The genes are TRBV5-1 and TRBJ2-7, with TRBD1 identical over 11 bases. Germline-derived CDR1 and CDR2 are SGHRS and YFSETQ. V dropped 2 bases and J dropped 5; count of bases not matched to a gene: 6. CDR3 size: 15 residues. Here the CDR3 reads CASSFPRTGGHEQYF. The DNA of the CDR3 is TGCGCCAGCAGCTTTCCCAGGACAGGGGGCCACGAGCAGTACTTC.

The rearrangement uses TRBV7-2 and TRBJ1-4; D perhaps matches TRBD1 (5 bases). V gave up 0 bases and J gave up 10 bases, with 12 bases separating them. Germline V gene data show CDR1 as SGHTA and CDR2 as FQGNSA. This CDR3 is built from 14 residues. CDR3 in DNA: TGTGCCAGCAGCTTAGCAGGAGGGGTTGGAAAACTGTTTTTT. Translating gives CASSLAGGVGKLFF.

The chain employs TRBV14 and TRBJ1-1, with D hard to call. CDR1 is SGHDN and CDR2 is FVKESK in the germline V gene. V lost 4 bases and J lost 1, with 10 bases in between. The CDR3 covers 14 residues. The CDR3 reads CASSPYSGNTEAFF. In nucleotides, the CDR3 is TGTGCCAGCAGCCCCTACTCAGGGAACACTGAAGCTTTCTTT.

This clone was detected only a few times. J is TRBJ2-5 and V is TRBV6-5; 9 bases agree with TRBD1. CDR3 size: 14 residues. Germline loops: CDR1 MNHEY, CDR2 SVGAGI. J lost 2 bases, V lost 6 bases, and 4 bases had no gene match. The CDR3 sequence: CASRTGGTQETQYF. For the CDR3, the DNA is TGTGCCAGCAGGACAGGGGGTACGCAAGAGACCCAGTACTTC.

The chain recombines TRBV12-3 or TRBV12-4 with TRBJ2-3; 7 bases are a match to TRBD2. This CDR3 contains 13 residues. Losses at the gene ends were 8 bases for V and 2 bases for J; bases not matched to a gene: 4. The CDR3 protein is CASARDYTDTQYF. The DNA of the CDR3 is TGTGCCAGCGCTCGGGACTACACAGATACGCAGTATTTT.

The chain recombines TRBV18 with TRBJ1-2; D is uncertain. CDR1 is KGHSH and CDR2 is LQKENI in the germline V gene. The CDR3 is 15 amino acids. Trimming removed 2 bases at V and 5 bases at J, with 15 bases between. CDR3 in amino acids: CASSPARGLLYGYTF. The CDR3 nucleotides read TGTGCCAGCTCACCAGCGCGAGGACTATTATATGGCTACACCTTC.

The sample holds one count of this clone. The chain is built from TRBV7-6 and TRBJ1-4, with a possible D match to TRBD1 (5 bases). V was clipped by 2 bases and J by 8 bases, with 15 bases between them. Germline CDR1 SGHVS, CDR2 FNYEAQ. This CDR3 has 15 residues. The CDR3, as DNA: TGTGCCAGCAGCTTATCGGAGGGCTGGGGGGAAAAACTGTTTTTT. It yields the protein CASSLSEGWGEKLFF.

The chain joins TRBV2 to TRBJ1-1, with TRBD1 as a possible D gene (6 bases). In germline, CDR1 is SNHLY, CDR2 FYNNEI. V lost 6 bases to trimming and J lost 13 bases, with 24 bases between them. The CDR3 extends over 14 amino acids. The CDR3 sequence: CASRDDRDNRWGFF. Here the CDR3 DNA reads TGTGCCAGCAGAGATGACCGGGACAACCGTTGGGGTTTCTTT.

The CDR3 sequence is CASSVGLAGATGELFF. CDR3 DNA sequence: TGTGCCAGCAGCGTCGGACTAGCGGGGGCCACCGGGGAGCTGTTTTTT. The chain uses TRBV5-4 and TRBJ2-2, with 13 nucleotides matching TRBD2. Germline V CDR1 and CDR2: SGHNT, YYREEE (reference sequence). Germline trimming cut 4 bases from V and 4 bases from J; bases unmatched to any gene: 4. The CDR3 contains 16 residues.

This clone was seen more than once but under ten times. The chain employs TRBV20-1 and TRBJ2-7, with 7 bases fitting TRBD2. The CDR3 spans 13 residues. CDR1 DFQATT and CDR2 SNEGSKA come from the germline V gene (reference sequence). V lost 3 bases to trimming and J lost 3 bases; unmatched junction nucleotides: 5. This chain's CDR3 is CSASREVRYEQYF. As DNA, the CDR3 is TGCAGTGCTAGTCGGGAGGTCCGCTACGAGCAGTACTTC.

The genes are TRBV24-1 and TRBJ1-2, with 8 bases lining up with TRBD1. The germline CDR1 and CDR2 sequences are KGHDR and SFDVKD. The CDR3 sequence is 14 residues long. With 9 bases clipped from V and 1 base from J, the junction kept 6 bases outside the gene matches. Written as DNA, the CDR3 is TGTGCCACCCGGGGGACAGGAGTTAACTATGGCTACACCTTC. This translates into CATRGTGVNYGYTF.

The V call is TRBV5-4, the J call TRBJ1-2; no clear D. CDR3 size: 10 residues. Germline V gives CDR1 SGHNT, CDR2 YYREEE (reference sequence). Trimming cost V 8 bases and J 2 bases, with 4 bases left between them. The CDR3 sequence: CASRNYGYTF. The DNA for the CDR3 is TGTGCCAGTCGGAACTATGGCTACACCTTC. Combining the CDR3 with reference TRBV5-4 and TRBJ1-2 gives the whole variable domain ETGVTQSPTHLIKTRGQQVTLRCSSQSGHNTVSWYQQALGQGPQFIFQYYREEENGRGNFPPRFSGLQFPNYSSELNVNALELDDSALYLCASRNYGYTFGSGTRLTVV.

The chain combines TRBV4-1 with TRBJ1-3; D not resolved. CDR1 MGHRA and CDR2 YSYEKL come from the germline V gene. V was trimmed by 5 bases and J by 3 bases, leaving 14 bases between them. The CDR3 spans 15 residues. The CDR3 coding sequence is TGCGCCAGCAGCGTAGGTCCAGGCAGTGGAAACACCATATATTTT. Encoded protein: CASSVGPGSGNTIYF.

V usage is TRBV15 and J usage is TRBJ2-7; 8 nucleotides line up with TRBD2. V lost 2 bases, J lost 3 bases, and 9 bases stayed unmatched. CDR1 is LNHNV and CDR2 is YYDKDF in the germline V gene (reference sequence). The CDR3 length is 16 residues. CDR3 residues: CATSRLGAGGRYEQYF. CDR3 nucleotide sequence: TGTGCCACCAGCAGATTAGGGGCGGGGGGACGCTACGAGCAGTACTTC.

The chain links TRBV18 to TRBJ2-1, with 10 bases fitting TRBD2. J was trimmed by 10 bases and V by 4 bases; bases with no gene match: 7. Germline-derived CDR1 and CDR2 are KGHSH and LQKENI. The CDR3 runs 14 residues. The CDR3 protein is CASSLGLADLEQFF. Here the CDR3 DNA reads TGTGCCAGCTCACTAGGACTAGCGGACCTAGAGCAGTTCTTC.

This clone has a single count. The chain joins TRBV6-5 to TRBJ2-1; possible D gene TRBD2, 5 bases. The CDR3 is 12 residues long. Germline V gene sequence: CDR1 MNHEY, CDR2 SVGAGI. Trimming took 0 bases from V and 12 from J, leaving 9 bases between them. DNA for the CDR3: TGTGCCAGCAGTTACTCTGGAGGTGGGCAGTTCTTC. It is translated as CASSYSGGGQFF.